This entry features one TCR beta chain sequence. This specimen comes from a study of blood T cell repertoires in COVID-19. Background on the study: T cells, B-cell-depleted T cells, or PBMCs supplied cDNA or gDNA.

The data were produced by immunoSEQ multiplex PCR, yet TCRdb's version contains in-frame clones alone and is incomplete. The sample lists 200,000 to 250,000 clones; approximately 77% were seen once. The source material was peripheral blood. The TCR comes from a woman of 80 years or more with acute or convalescent COVID-19.

The CDR3: CASSSRGPQHF. The CDR3 bases are TGTGCCAGCAGCTCTCGGGGGCCCCAGCATTTT. The chain carries TRBV6-2 or TRBV6-3 and TRBJ1-5; no reliable D call. With 6 bases removed from V and 9 bases from J, the gap between germline ends came to 9 bases. Germline lookup yields CDR1 MNHEY and CDR2 SVGEGT. The CDR3 is 11 amino acids.